This T cell receptor beta chain is drawn from a study of Graves' ophthalmopathy and Graves' hyperthyroidism. No progression to ophthalmopathy over 18 months defined stable hyperthyroidism. PBMCs came from less than 13 ml of fresh peripheral blood. Turning to this clonotype: What it binds is unknown.

V lost 9 bases and J 1 base, leaving 12 bases between the germline ends. Per germline, CDR1 LNHDA and CDR2 SQIVND (reference sequence). CDR3 length equals 13 residues. Study-level findings and limits: The majority of expanded thyroid clonotypes above 0.001 frequency also occurred in blood.

Using RNA transcripts, the TCR beta CDR3 regions were amplified. HTBI-primed RT-PCR formed the first round, and a multiplex PCR formed the second. Using its own MiXCR run on the multiplex PCR reads, TCRdb lists one record per CDR3 protein. Among approximately 410,000 distinct CDR3 sequences, over 15% were seen once, and the ten largest hold roughly 7%. The V gene is TRBV19, the J gene TRBJ1-1; tentatively, D is TRBD1 (5 bases). The sample was peripheral blood. The clonotype comes from a woman aged 18-29 years with stable Graves' hyperthyroidism. Here the CDR3 reads CASGTKRNTEAFF. CDR3 sequence (DNA): TGTGCCAGCGGGACCAAAAGGAACACTGAAGCTTTCTTT. Full variable domain (outside the CDR3, taken from reference TRBV19 and TRBJ1-1): DGGITQSPKYLFRKEGQNVTLSCEQNLNHDAMYWYRQDPGQGLRLIYYSQIVNDFQKGDIAEGYSVSREKKESFPLTVTSAQKNPTAFYLCASGTKRNTEAFFGQGTRLTVV.